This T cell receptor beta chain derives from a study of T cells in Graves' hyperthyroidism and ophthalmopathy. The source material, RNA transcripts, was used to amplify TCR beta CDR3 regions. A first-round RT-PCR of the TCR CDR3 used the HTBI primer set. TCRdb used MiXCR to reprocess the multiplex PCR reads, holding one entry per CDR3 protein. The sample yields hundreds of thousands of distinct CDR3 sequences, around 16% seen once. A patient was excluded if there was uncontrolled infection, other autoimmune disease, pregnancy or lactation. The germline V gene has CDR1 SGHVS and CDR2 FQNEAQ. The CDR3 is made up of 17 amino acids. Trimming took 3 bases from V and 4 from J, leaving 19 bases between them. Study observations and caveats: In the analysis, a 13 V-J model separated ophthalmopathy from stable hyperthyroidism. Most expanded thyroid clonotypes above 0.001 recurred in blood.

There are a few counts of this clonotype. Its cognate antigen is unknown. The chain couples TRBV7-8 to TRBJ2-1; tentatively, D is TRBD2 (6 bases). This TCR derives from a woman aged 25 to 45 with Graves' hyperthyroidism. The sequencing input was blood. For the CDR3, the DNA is TGTGCCAGCAGCTTCATTGTACTAGCTCGGGGTTACAATGAGCAGTTCTTC. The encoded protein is CASSFIVLARGYNEQFF.